Listed here are 4 T cell receptor beta chains from one sample, sequenced in a study of OX40 agonist ivuxolimab in advanced cancers. The method was immunoSEQ multiplex PCR; TCRdb's version includes in-frame clones alone and lacks a portion of them. The table has about 61,000 clones, approximately 86% seen once. Sequencing used CD4+ or CD8+ T cells sorted from blood, obtained in a trial of the OX40 agonist ivuxolimab. The origin of the receptors is an adult with an advanced solid tumor such as melanoma, head and neck, liver or kidney cancer.

Concerning this clone: At one of its ends the junction is not consistent with the germline gene, which may arise from a read error. The gene calls are TRBV11-2 and TRBJ1-6; possible D gene TRBD1, 5 bases. The CDR3 spans 13 residues. Looked up from germline, CDR1 is SGHAT and CDR2 is FQNNGV. Here the CDR3 DNA reads TGTGCCACCAGCGCAGGGAGAAATTCACCCCTCCACTTT. Protein product: CATSAGRNSPLHF.

V usage is TRBV28 and J usage is TRBJ1-2; the match to TRBD1 covers 12 bases. Trimming removed 6 bases from V and 7 bases from J; junction bases left unmatched: 6. The CDR3 covers 14 residues. Germline CDR1 MDHEN, CDR2 SYDVKM. The CDR3 sequence: CASSLGQGAGGYTF. As DNA, the CDR3 is TGTGCCAGCAGCTTGGGACAGGGGGCCGGTGGCTACACCTTC.

This rearrangement joins TRBV7-2 to TRBJ2-1; tentatively, D is TRBD2 (6 bases). Germline CDR1 SGHTA, CDR2 FQGNSA. CDR3 size: 12 residues. Trimming pared 9 bases from V and 4 bases from J, leaving 10 bases between. This chain's CDR3 is CASVGGYNEQFF. The CDR3 DNA reads TGTGCCAGTGTCGGGGGTTACAATGAGCAGTTCTTC.

J is TRBJ2-1 and V is TRBV5-1; 8 bases are a match to TRBD2. The V gene's germline CDR1 is SGHRS and CDR2 YFSETQ. The V and J ends lost 0 bases and 8 bases, in that order; junction bases with no gene match: 7. This CDR3 spans 15 amino acids. CDR3 DNA sequence: TGCGCCAGCAGCTTGGTGCAGCGGGAGATCCATGAGCAGTTCTTC. The encoded protein is CASSLVQREIHEQFF. Combining the CDR3 with reference TRBV5-1 and TRBJ2-1 gives the whole variable domain KAGVTQTPRYLIKTRGQQVTLSCSPISGHRSVSWYQQTPGQGLQFLFEYFSETQRNKGNFPGRFSGRQFSNSRSEMNVSTLELGDSALYLCASSLVQREIHEQFFGPGTRLTVL.